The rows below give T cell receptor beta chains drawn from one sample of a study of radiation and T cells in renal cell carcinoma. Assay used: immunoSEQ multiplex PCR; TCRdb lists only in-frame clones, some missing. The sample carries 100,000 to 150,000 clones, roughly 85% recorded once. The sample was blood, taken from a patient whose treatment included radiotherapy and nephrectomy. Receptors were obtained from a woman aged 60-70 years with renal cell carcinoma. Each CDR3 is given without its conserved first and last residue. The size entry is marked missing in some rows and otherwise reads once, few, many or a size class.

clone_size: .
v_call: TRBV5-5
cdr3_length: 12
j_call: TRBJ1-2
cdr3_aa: ASSPRQYTDGYT

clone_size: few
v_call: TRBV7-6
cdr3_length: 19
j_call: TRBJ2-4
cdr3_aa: ASSSDGGTGGIKGPKNIQY

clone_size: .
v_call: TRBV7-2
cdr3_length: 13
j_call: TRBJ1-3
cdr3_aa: ASSMDRSSGNTIY

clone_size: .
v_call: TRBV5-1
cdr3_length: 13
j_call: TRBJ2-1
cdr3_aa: ASSSPTSGYNEQF

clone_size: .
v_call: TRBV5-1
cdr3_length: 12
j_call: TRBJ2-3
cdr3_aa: ASSLGRNTDTQY

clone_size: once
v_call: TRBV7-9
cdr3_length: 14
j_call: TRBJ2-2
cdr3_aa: ASSSPVRANTGELF

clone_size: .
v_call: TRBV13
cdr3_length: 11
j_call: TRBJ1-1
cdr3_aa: ASSRNRNTEAF

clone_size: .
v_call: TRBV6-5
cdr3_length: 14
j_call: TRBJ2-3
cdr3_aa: ASSYSSQGHTDTQY

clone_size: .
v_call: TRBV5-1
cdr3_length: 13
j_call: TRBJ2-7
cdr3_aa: ASSLGQGPAYEQY

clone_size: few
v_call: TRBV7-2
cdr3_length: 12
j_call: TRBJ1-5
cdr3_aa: ASSGSGIHQPQH

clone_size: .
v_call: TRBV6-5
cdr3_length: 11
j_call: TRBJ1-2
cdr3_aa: ASSYEANYGYT

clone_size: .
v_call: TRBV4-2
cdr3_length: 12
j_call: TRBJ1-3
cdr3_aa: ASSLVEKGNTIY

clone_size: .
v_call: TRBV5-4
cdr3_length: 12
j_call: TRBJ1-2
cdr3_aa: ASSLEGTVGSYT

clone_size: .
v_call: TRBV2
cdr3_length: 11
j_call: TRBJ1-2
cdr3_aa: AGNRVISEGYT

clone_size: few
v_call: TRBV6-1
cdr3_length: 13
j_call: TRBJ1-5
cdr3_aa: ASKGGGRGNQPQH

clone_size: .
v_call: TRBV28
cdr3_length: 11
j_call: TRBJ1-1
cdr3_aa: ASSPTGNTEAF

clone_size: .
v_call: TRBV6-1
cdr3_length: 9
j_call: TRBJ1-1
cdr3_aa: ASSQGPEAF

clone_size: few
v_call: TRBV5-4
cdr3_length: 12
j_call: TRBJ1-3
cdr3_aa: ASSRDGSGNTIY

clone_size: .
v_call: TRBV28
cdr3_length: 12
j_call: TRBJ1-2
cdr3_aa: ASSLGGYVGGYT

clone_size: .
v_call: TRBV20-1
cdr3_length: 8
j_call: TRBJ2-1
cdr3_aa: SASLDEQF

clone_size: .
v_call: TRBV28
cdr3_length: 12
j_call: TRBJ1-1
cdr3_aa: ASKGGDRLTEAF

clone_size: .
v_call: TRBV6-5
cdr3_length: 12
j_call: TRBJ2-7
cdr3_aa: ASRELAKENEQY

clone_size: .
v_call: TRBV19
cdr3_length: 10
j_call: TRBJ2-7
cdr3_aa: ASSTVPYEQY

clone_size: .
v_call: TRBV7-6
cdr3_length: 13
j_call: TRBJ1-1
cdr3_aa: ASSLIEGMNTEAF

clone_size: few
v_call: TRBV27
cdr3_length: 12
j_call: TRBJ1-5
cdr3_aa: ASRPGTSNQPQH

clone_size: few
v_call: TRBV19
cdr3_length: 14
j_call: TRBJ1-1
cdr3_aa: ATVVPTSGRSGEAF

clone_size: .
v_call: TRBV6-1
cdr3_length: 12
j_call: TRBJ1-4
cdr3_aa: ASGSGGSNEKLF

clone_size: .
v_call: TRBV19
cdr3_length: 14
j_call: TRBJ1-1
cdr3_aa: ASHPYGQPDGEWAF

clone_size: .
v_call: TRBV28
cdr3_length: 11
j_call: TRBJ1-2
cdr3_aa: ASRKQGAPGYT

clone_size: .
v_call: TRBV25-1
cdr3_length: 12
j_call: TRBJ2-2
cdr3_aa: ASREWGGSGELF

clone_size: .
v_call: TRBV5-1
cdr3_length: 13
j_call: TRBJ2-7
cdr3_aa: ASSAMGIGSHEQY

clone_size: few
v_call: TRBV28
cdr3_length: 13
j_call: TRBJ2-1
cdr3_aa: ASSSYSGRQNEQF

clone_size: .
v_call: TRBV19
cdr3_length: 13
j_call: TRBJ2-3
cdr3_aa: ASTDSSGRTDTQY

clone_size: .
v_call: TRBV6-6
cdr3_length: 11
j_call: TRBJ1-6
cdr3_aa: ASSGTGKSPLH

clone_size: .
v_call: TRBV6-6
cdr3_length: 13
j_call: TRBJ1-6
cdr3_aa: ASRETGFVNSPLH

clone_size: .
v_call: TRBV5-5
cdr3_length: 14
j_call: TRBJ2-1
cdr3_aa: ASSNGLGGSYNEQF

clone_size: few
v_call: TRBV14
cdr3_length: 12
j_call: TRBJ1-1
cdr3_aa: ASSHQGTNTEAF

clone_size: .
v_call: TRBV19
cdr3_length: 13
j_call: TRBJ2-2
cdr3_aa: ASSLWTGDTGELF

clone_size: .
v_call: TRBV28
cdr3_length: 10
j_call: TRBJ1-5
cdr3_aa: ASSFPTGSQH

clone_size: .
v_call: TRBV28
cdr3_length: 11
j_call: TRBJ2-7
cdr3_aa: ASSRSVPYEQY

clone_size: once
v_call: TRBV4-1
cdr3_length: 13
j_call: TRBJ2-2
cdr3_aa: ASSQMTGAHGELF

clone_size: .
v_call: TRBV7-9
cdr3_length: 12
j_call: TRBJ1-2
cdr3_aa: ASSFEGGAGGYT

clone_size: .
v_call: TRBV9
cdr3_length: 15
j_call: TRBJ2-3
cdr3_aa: ASSEPLAGGPVGTQY

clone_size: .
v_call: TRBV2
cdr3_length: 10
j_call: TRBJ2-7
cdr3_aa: ASSSGGPGGG

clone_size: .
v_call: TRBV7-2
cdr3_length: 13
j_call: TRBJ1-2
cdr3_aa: ASSQDGGMGYGYT

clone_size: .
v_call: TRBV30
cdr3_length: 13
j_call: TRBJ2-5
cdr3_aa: AWSVHRKGTETQY

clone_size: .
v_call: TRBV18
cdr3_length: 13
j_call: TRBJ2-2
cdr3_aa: ASSPDGYDTGELF

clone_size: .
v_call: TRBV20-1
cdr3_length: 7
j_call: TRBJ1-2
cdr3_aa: SEQGGYT

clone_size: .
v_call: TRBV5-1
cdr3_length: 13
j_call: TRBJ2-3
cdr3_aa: ASSSPGGETDTQY

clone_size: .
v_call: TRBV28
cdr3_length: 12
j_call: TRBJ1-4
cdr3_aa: ASSLVGAGEKLF

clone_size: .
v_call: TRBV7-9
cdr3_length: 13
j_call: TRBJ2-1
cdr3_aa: ASSLAEGTHNEQF

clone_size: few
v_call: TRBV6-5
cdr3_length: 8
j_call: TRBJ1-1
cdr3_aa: ASSLDRAF

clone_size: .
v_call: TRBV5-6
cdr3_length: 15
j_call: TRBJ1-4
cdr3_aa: ASSLLQGRATNEKLF

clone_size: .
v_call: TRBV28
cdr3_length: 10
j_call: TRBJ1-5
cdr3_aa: ASQGGNQPQH

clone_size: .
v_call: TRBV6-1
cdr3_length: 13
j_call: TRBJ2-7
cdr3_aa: ASSASGGGRREQY

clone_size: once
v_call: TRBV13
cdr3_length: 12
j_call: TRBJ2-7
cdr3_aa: ASSLGGALAEQY

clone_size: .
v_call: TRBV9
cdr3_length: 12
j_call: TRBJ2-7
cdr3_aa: ASSPYSGVNEQY

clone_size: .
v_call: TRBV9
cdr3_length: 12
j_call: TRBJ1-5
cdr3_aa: ASSPSGSNQPQH

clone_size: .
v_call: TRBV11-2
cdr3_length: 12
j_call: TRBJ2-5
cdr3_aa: ASSWGPGGETQY

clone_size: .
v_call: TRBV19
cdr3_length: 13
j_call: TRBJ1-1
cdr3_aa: ASSIDEQKPTEAF